This T cell receptor beta chain is from a study of shared clonotypes between healthy human individuals. Background on the study: Per-donor plates numbered three CD4 naive, three CD4 memory, two CD8 naive and one CD8 memory.

The donors were adults (healthy and HIV-negative) with no recent acute infections or vaccinations. Overall study findings and caveats: Depth was large, yet rarefaction showed that sorted-subset sequencing was incomplete.

It was at deep level that the assay was run. Sequenced by immunoSEQ multiplex PCR; TCRdb stores in-frame clones only, minus some. The sample carries about 2.3 million clones, about 90% recorded once. This clone appeared a few times. What it binds is not known. The CDR3 length is 14 residues. V was pared by 6 bases and J by 4 bases, with 15 bases between. Germline CDR1 reads SNHLY; CDR2 reads FYNNEI. This clonotype originated in a man younger than 35 in good health. Some clones in this sample may be carry-over from other donors' samples. The sequenced material came from naive CD4+ T cells from PBMCs. Subset: CD45RA+ positively selected. V usage is TRBV2 and J usage is TRBJ1-1, with no clear D. As DNA, the CDR3 is TGTGCCAGCAGATTGGAGTTCAGACTCACTGAAGCTTTCTTT. Translating it yields CASRLEFRLTEAFF.